This T cell receptor beta chain was identified in a study of control samples from healthy donors and cancer patients. The CDR3 has 16 residues. Only in-frame clones appear in the TCRdb table, and some are missing; sequencing was by immunoSEQ multiplex PCR. The data show 50,000 or so clones, 90% to 97% seen once. This sequence joins TRBV21-1 and TRBJ1-5; the table assigns TRBD1, which was not confirmed against the DNA. TRBV21-1 constitutes a pseudogene. Sequenced sample: blood. The clonotype comes from a woman aged 18-35 years in good health. The CDR3 DNA sequence: TGTGCCAGCAGCTACCGGGACAGGGAAGGAGAACAGCCCCAGCATTTT. Its translation is CASSYRDREGEQPQHF.